Listed here is a single T cell receptor (beta chain). These data are taken from a study of control samples from healthy donors and cancer patients. The CDR3 spans 14 residues. The J segment lost 3 bases and the V segment lost 7 bases, leaving 5 bases of the junction unmatched. The germline CDR1 and CDR2 sequences are MNHEY and SVGAGI. TCRdb keeps only in-frame clones here, not all; method: immunoSEQ multiplex PCR. This table holds over 200,000 clones, almost 85% found once. The chain recombines TRBV6-5 with TRBJ1-5; TRBD1 aligns across 8 bases. Sequencing was done on a sample of PBMCs. The source is a woman aged 60-75 years with lung cancer. The DNA of the CDR3 is TGTGCCAGCAAAATGGGACAGGTCAATCAGCCCCAGCATTTT. It encodes CASKMGQVNQPQHF.